The 23 T cell receptor beta chains in this list originate from one sample, sequenced in a study of cytomegalovirus exposure and HLA in healthy donors. Amplification used 60 Vbeta primers and 13 Jbeta primers. Only in-frame clones appear in the TCRdb table, and some are missing; sequencing was by immunoSEQ multiplex PCR. Found here are about 76,000 clones, 70% to 85% of them singletons; the top ten hold 2% to 2.5%. The sequencing input was PBMCs. The receptors were gathered from a man younger than 40 in good health and CMV-seronegative.

The chain employs TRBV18 and TRBJ1-1, with TRBD1 matching over 9 bases. The V segment lost 3 bases and the J segment 2 bases; nucleotides outside the gene matches: 7. Per germline, CDR1 KGHSH and CDR2 LQKENI. This CDR3 contains 16 residues. CDR3 nucleotides: TGTGCCAGCTCACCCCGGGACAGGGTAAAAAACACTGAAGCTTTCTTT. As protein: CASSPRDRVKNTEAFF. Drawing the rest from reference TRBV18 and TRBJ1-1, the complete variable domain is NAGVMQNPRHLVRRRGQEARLRCSPMKGHSHVYWYRQLPEEGLKFMVYLQKENIIDESGMPKERFSAEFPKEGPSILRIQQVVRGDSAAYFCASSPRDRVKNTEAFFGQGTRLTVV.

This chain links TRBV15 with TRBJ2-5; weak D call: TRBD1 (6 bases). The J call may be incorrect, as the DNA end agrees better with TRBJ2-7. The CDR3 consists of 13 residues. Germline V gene sequence: CDR1 LNHNV, CDR2 YYDKDF (reference sequence). CDR3: CATSTNRADEQYF. The CDR3 DNA is TGTGCCACCAGCACCAACAGGGCCGACGAGCAGTACTTC.

The V gene is TRBV9, the J gene TRBJ1-4; a possible D gene is TRBD1 (5 bases). The CDR3 runs to 16 residues. Germline lookup yields CDR1 SGDLS and CDR2 YYNGEE. Trimming removed 4 bases from V and 3 bases from J, with 16 bases in between. The CDR3 DNA sequence: TGTGCCAGCAGCAAAGGAGGGACCACAGCTAATGAAAAACTGTTTTTT. It is translated as CASSKGGTTANEKLFF.

The rearrangement uses TRBV2 and TRBJ2-6; the match to TRBD2 covers 7 bases. J lost 2 bases, V lost 10 bases, and 5 bases had no gene match. CDR3 length equals 14 residues. The germline CDR1 and CDR2 sequences are SNHLY and FYNNEI. CDR3 residues: CATGGRAGANVLTF. The CDR3 DNA sequence: TGTGCCACGGGAGGACGGGCTGGGGCCAACGTCCTGACTTTC.

The V call is TRBV2, the J call TRBJ1-1, with D perhaps TRBD1 (5 bases). Germline-derived CDR1 and CDR2 are SNHLY and FYNNEI. This CDR3 is 15 amino acids long. V shed 1 base and J shed 6 bases, with 15 bases lying between them. This chain's CDR3 is CASSEGGGALAEAFF. The CDR3 DNA sequence: TGTGCCAGCAGTGAAGGGGGAGGGGCTTTGGCTGAAGCTTTCTTT.

This clone was counted only a few times. This chain links TRBV4-3 with TRBJ2-6; perhaps TRBD1 as D (6 bases). Germline CDR1 reads LGHNA; CDR2 reads YSLEER. The length of the CDR3 is 17 residues. V was clipped by 4 bases and J by 0 bases, with 13 bases between them. CDR3 DNA sequence: TGCGCCAGCAGCCGCAACCGGGACAACTCTGGGGCCAACGTCCTGACTTTC. Encoded protein: CASSRNRDNSGANVLTF.

The chain combines TRBV28 with TRBJ2-7, with D possibly being TRBD2 (6 bases). Germline V gene lookup returns CDR1 MDHEN and CDR2 SYDVKM. The CDR3 is 13 residues long. The V end was cut by 6 bases, the J end by 3 bases, with 12 bases between. The CDR3 region has the DNA TGTGCCAGCAGAATGACTAGTAGCTACGAGCAGTACTTC. This encodes CASRMTSSYEQYF.

In the case of this clone: An end of the junction does not agree with germline; a read error may underlie this. This chain uses TRBV6-5 with TRBJ2-1; possible D gene TRBD1, 5 bases. The germline gives CDR1 MNHEY, CDR2 SVGAGI. The length of the CDR3 is 13 residues. As DNA, the CDR3 is TGTGCCAGCAGGGCGGACATCTACGATGAGCAGTTCTTC. Translation: CASRADIYDEQFF.

The V and J genes are TRBV7-2 and TRBJ2-3; the D gene is possibly TRBD2 (5 bases). Germline CDR1 SGHTA, CDR2 FQGNSA. CDR3 size: 15 residues. Trimming took 5 bases from V and 5 from J, leaving 17 bases between them. CDR3 residues: CASSILAVHQDTQYF. The CDR3 DNA reads TGTGCCAGCAGCATTCTAGCAGTCCACCAAGATACGCAGTATTTT.

The chain joins TRBV5-1 to TRBJ2-1; D is perhaps TRBD1 (5 bases). CDR3 length: 11 residues. V was trimmed by 3 bases and J by 8 bases, leaving 6 bases between them. The germline CDR1 and CDR2 sequences are SGHRS and YFSETQ. The chain's CDR3 is CASSSGYEQFF. CDR3 sequence (DNA): TGCGCCAGCAGCTCAGGGTATGAGCAGTTCTTC.

This chain uses TRBV6-5 with TRBJ2-7; 7 bases are a match to TRBD1. Trimming removed 6 bases from V and 1 base from J; junction bases left unmatched: 6. The CDR3 consists of 14 residues. Germline V CDR1 and CDR2: MNHEY, SVGAGI. The CDR3 DNA reads TGTGCCAGCAGCTCTCCGACAGGGTCCTACGAGCAGTACTTC. Translating it yields CASSSPTGSYEQYF.

The chain links TRBV11-2 to TRBJ2-7; 8 bases agree with TRBD2. CDR3 size: 17 residues. Germline values: CDR1 SGHAT, CDR2 FQNNGV. The trim removed 1 base at V and 1 base at J, leaving 9 bases unmatched. This CDR3 reads CASSLVGAGVGSYEQYF. The DNA of the CDR3 is TGTGCCAGCAGCTTAGTTGGAGCGGGAGTTGGATCCTACGAGCAGTACTTC.

The chain carries TRBV5-4 and TRBJ2-1; TRBD2 matches 10 bases. Germline loops: CDR1 SGHNT, CDR2 YYREEE (reference sequence). CDR3 length: 15 residues. After removal of 4 bases from V and 10 bases from J, the junction contained 11 bases not matched to a gene. The CDR3 loop is CASSAEAGGLREQFF. CDR3 bases: TGTGCCAGCAGCGCCGAAGCGGGGGGGCTGAGGGAGCAGTTCTTC.

The CDR3 nucleotides are TGTGCCAGCAGTGACTCTTGTCTATGGCGGTCGGTGCAACGCAATCAGCCCCAGCATTTT. This codes for CASSDSCLWRSVQRNQPQHF. The chain uses TRBV6-4 and TRBJ1-5; no clear D. The V gene's germline CDR1 is MRHNA and CDR2 SNTAGT. This CDR3 has 20 amino acids. Trimming removed 0 bases at V and 2 bases at J, with 23 bases between.

The chain employs TRBV7-2 and TRBJ2-5; a weak D match, TRBD2 (5 bases). V shed 5 bases and J shed 4 bases, with 8 bases lying between them. CDR3 length: 12 residues. Germline V gene data show CDR1 as SGHTA and CDR2 as FQGNSA. CDR3 nucleotide sequence: TGTGCCAGCAGCCCGAGCGGAGAGACCCAGTACTTC. This codes for CASSPSGETQYF. The full variable domain, its missing parts supplied by reference TRBV7-2 and TRBJ2-5, is GAGVSQSPSNKVTEKGKDVELRCDPISGHTALYWYRQSLGQGLEFLIYFQGNSAPDKSGLPSDRFSAERTGGSVSTLTIQRTQQEDSAVYLCASSPSGETQYFGPGTRLLVL.

The chain combines TRBV12-5 with TRBJ1-2; D call uncertain. Trimming shortened V by 1 base and J by 8 bases, and 11 bases separated the two germline ends. This CDR3 region has 13 residues. From germline, CDR1 is LGHNT and CDR2 FRNRAP. The CDR3 reads CASGLGNLRGYTF. The CDR3 region has the DNA TGTGCTAGTGGTTTGGGGAATTTGAGGGGCTACACCTTC.

The genes are TRBV21-1 and TRBJ2-5; the D call in the table, TRBD2, was not verified against the DNA. TRBV21-1 is a known pseudogene. The CDR3 consists of 14 residues. CDR3 residues: CASSKGGMPETQYF. The CDR3 bases are TGTGCCAGCAGCAAAGGAGGGATGCCGGAGACCCAGTACTTC.

As DNA, the CDR3 is TGTGCCAGCTCACCCCCTCGGGGTAGCGGGGGGACATACAATGAGCAGTTCTTC. Translating gives CASSPPRGSGGTYNEQFF. The chain couples TRBV18 to TRBJ2-1; 10 nucleotides agree with TRBD2. Trimming cost V 3 bases and J 4 bases; bases outside gene matches: 12. The CDR3 is 18 amino acids. Germline V CDR1 and CDR2: KGHSH, LQKENI.

The V gene is TRBV27, the J gene TRBJ1-2, with 8 nucleotides matching TRBD1. The CDR3 runs 13 residues. The V and J ends lost 3 bases and 7 bases, in that order; junction bases with no gene match: 4. Germline V gene sequence: CDR1 MNHEY, CDR2 SMNVEV (reference sequence). CDR3 region: CASSLVRGLGYTF. CDR3 DNA sequence: TGTGCCAGCAGTTTGGTCAGGGGGCTTGGCTACACCTTC.

Only a few counts were recorded for this clone. The chain links TRBV9 to TRBJ2-3, with TRBD2 as a possible D gene (5 bases). The CDR3 contains 14 residues. Trimming shortened V by 4 bases and J by 2 bases, and 11 bases separated the two germline ends. Germline CDR1 and CDR2: SGDLS and YYNGEE. The CDR3 here is CASSPSGFTDTQYF. DNA of the CDR3: TGTGCCAGCAGCCCCTCGGGATTCACAGATACGCAGTATTTT.

This clone was observed at least ten times. The V gene is TRBV7-8, the J gene TRBJ1-3, with D maybe TRBD1 (6 bases). This CDR3 region has 17 residues. Germline values: CDR1 SGHVS, CDR2 FQNEAQ. V was shortened by 1 base and J by 4 bases, with 17 bases between the two germline ends. The CDR3 DNA follows: TGTGCCAGCAGCTTAGGGGCCAGGGGAAGCCAAGGAAACACCATATATTTT. It yields the protein CASSLGARGSQGNTIYF.

V usage is TRBV15 and J usage is TRBJ2-1, with D perhaps matching TRBD2 (5 bases). Germline-derived CDR1 and CDR2 are LNHNV and YYDKDF (reference sequence). CDR3 length equals 16 residues. Trimming took 2 bases from V and 6 from J, leaving 17 bases between them. The CDR3 region is CATSRTRELGSNEQFF. CDR3 coding DNA: TGTGCCACCAGCAGAACAAGGGAGTTGGGGAGCAATGAGCAGTTCTTC.

The J gene is TRBJ1-2, the V gene TRBV4-2, with 9 bases matching TRBD1. The CDR3 extends over 16 amino acids. Trimming removed 3 bases from V and 8 bases from J; junction bases left unmatched: 13. The germline V gene has CDR1 LGHNA and CDR2 YNFKEQ. The CDR3 DNA reads as TGTGCCAGCAGCCACGTAAATCCGGGACAGGGTGGCGGCTACACCTTC. It specifies CASSHVNPGQGGGYTF.